This entry concerns a single T cell receptor (beta chain). The PCR ran on 60 Vbeta and 13 Jbeta primers. The repertoire was sequenced with immunoSEQ multiplex PCR; TCRdb's copy has only in-frame clones and lacks some. The table records some 150,000 clones, more than 80% of them present only once. This entry comes from a study of cytomegalovirus exposure and HLA in healthy donors. The germline V gene encodes CDR1 MDHEN and CDR2 SYDVKM. This CDR3 is 13 amino acids long. V was shortened by 5 bases and J by 4 bases, with 12 bases between the two germline ends. Material: PBMCs. The receptor comes from a woman aged 25 to 39 in good health and CMV-seropositive. This sequence joins TRBV28 and TRBJ2-7, with a tentative D call TRBD1 (6 bases). The CDR3 DNA sequence: TGTGCCAGCAGTAGGACAGCCCCTTACGAGCAGTACTTC. Translation: CASSRTAPYEQYF.